Sequencing of this T cell receptor beta chain was carried out in a study of Tregs in tolerant kidney transplant recipients. CDR1 and CDR2 (germline): SGHVS, FQNEAQ. Germline trimming cut 5 bases from V and 7 bases from J; bases unmatched to any gene: 7. CDR3 length: 14 residues. The table came from immunoSEQ multiplex PCR; TCRdb's copy has only in-frame clones and leaves some out. The sample includes roughly 80,000 clones, roughly nine tenths of them seen just once. Related graft donors supplied nonmyeloablative bone marrow transplants, and mixed chimerism was transient. The sequencing here drew on CD4+ T cells from blood (PBMCs), taken 24 months after the transplant. The chain uses TRBV7-8 and TRBJ2-7; 11 bases are shared with TRBD1. This sequence was found in a human patient who received a combined kidney and bone marrow transplant. Among the T cells, some may be from the graft donor. The CDR3 reads CASSGGQGAGEQYF. DNA for the CDR3: TGTGCCAGCAGCGGCGGACAGGGGGCTGGGGAGCAGTACTTC.